This TCR beta chain was captured by sequencing in a study of memory CD4+ T cells and cytomegalovirus serostatus. TCRdb keeps only in-frame clones here, not all; method: immunoSEQ multiplex PCR. This table holds some 59,000 clones, about 81% found once. The V gene's germline CDR1 is MNHNY and CDR2 SVGAGI (reference sequence). This CDR3 is built from 15 residues. V shed 6 bases, J shed 8 bases, and the junction held 7 bases outside the gene matches. The sort gate was single viable CD3+CD4+CD8-CD45RO+ cells for memory CD4+ T cells. The source of this sequence is an adult in good health and CMV-seronegative. Sequencing used memory CD4+ T cells from blood. V usage is TRBV6-6 and J usage is TRBJ2-4; 13 bases agree with TRBD2. This CDR3 is CASRDGTSGVDIQYF. For the CDR3, the DNA is TGTGCCAGCAGAGACGGGACTAGCGGGGTGGACATTCAGTACTTC.